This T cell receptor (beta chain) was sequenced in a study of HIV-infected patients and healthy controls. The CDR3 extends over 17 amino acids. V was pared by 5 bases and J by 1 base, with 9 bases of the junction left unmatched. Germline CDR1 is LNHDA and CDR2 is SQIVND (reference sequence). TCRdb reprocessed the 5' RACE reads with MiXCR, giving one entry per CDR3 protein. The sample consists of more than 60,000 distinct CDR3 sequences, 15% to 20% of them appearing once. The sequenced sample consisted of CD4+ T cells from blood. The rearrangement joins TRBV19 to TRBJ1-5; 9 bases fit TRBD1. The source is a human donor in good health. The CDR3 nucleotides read TGTGCCAGTAGTCGCCGGGACAGGGTTAAGAGCAATCAGCCCCAGCATTTT. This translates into CASSRRDRVKSNQPQHF.